These 30 T cell receptor beta chains came from one sample sequenced in a study of cytotoxic CD8 clonotypes in ibrutinib-treated CLL. Some clones are missing from TCRdb's copy, which holds only in-frame ones; the method was immunoSEQ multiplex PCR. The table lists 150,000 to 200,000 clones, 70% to 90% of them singletons. This specimen consisted of PBMCs, obtained at disease progression, from a patient treated with ibrutinib. The receptors derive from a human donor with chronic lymphocytic leukemia.

V gene TRBV5-4 combines with J gene TRBJ2-7; no clear D. CDR1 and CDR2 from the germline V gene are SGHNT and YYREEE (reference sequence). The CDR3 has 14 residues. Trimming left V 0 bases short and J 0 bases short, with 7 bases between. Here the CDR3 DNA reads TGTGCCAGCAGCTTGGTGAGCAGCTCCTACGAGCAGTACTTC. Protein sequence: CASSLVSSSYEQYF.

The DNA for the CDR3 is TGTGCCAGCAGCTCAGGGTCGGAGCAGTACTTC. It translates to CASSSGSEQYF. The chain combines TRBV7-9 with TRBJ2-7, with a tentative D call TRBD1 (5 bases). V was pared by 4 bases and J by 7 bases, with 8 bases between. The CDR3 has 11 amino acids. Germline values: CDR1 SEHNR, CDR2 FQNEAQ (reference sequence). Based on the CDR3 plus reference TRBV7-9 and TRBJ2-7, the full variable domain is DTGVSQNPRHKITKRGQNVTFRCDPISEHNRLYWYRQTLGQGPEFLTYFQNEAQLEKSRLLSDRFSAERPKGSFSTLEIQRTEQGDSAMYLCASSSGSEQYFGPGTRLTVT.

This clone was seen a single time. This sequence joins TRBV4-3 and TRBJ1-4, with D unresolved. Germline V CDR1 and CDR2: LGHNA, YSLEER. The CDR3 extends over 14 amino acids. The V and J ends lost 4 bases and 0 bases respectively, with 6 bases between them. The CDR3 nucleotides read TGCGCCAGCAGCCCCGGGACAACTAATGAAAAACTGTTTTTT. It encodes CASSPGTTNEKLFF.

The chain employs TRBV25-1 and TRBJ1-6, with no clear D. CDR3 length: 15 residues. V dropped 1 base and J dropped 7 bases, with 11 bases sitting between them. Germline V gene data show CDR1 as MGHDK and CDR2 as SYGVNS. The DNA of the CDR3 is TGTGCCAGCAGTGAATTCGCAGGAGTCAATTCACCCCTCCACTTT. This gives the protein CASSEFAGVNSPLHF.

This chain links TRBV5-5 with TRBJ1-5; D unresolved. The CDR3 is made up of 13 amino acids. Trimming took 0 bases from V and 5 from J, leaving 6 bases between them. Germline CDR1 is SGHKS and CDR2 is YYEKEE (reference sequence). For the CDR3, the DNA is TGTGCCAGCAGCTTGGAATCTTATCAGCCCCAGCATTTT. It specifies CASSLESYQPQHF.

The V gene is TRBV4-3, the J gene TRBJ2-7, with TRBD1 matching 7 bases. The V gene end was trimmed by 0 bases and the J gene end by 0 bases; junction bases not matched to a gene: 8. The germline V gene has CDR1 LGHNA and CDR2 YSLEER. CDR3 length: 17 amino acids. The CDR3 DNA reads TGCGCCAGCAGCCAAGAGTCGGCCGGACAGGTCTCCTACGAGCAGTACTTC. Its protein product is CASSQESAGQVSYEQYF.

A few counts support this clone. Here the CDR3 reads CASSLEGAHLNGYTF. Here the CDR3 DNA reads TGTGCCAGCAGTTTGGAGGGGGCGCATCTCAATGGCTACACCTTC. V and J are TRBV28 and TRBJ1-2; TRBD1 matches 7 bases. In germline, CDR1 is MDHEN, CDR2 SYDVKM. The CDR3 is made up of 15 amino acids. Trimming took 3 bases from V and 6 from J; bases not matched to a gene: 10.

The V gene is TRBV6-1, the J gene TRBJ2-7; D possibly uses TRBD1 or TRBD2 (5 bases each). Germline CDR1 and CDR2: MNHNS and SASEGT. The CDR3 contains 14 residues. The germline V and J ends were trimmed by 3 bases and 5 bases, with 14 bases remaining between them. This CDR3 is CASSEWDLRDEQYF. The CDR3, as DNA: TGTGCCAGCAGTGAGTGGGACCTCAGGGACGAGCAGTACTTC.

The CDR3 sequence is CASSSLGQTASSYEQYF. CDR3 DNA: TGTGCCAGCTCCTCCCTTGGACAGACGGCAAGCTCCTACGAGCAGTACTTC. The V gene is TRBV18, the J gene TRBJ2-7; D might be TRBD1 (6 bases). V was shortened by 6 bases and J by 0 bases, with 21 bases between the two germline ends. CDR3 length: 17 residues. The germline CDR1 and CDR2 sequences are KGHSH and LQKENI.

The V gene is TRBV2, the J gene TRBJ1-3; D unclear. The CDR3 spans 14 residues. The ends were cut back, 2 bases at V and 0 bases at J, with 5 bases in the middle. The germline gives CDR1 SNHLY, CDR2 FYNNEI. CDR3 protein: CASSEQFSGNTIYF. The CDR3 DNA follows: TGTGCCAGCAGTGAACAGTTCTCTGGAAACACCATATATTTT.

V usage is TRBV5-1 and J usage is TRBJ2-2; maybe TRBD1 (5 bases). The CDR3 sequence is 15 residues long. Trimming removed 2 bases at V and 5 bases at J, with 13 bases between. From germline, CDR1 is SGHRS and CDR2 YFSETQ. The chain's CDR3 is CASSFSTVQTGELFF. Written as DNA, the CDR3 is TGCGCCAGCAGCTTCTCGACAGTTCAGACCGGGGAGCTGTTTTTT.

The chain has TRBV6-4 and TRBJ2-7; D gene uncertain. The V and J ends lost 8 bases and 2 bases respectively, with 19 bases between them. The CDR3 consists of 15 residues. CDR1 and CDR2 from the germline V gene are MRHNA and SNTAGT. The CDR3 here is CASFNAEVRPYEQYF. CDR3 nucleotide sequence: TGTGCCAGCTTCAATGCTGAAGTGAGGCCCTACGAGCAGTACTTC.

The V and J genes are TRBV2 and TRBJ2-1; 11 bases agree with TRBD2. Trimming took 5 bases from V and 8 from J; bases not matched to a gene: 11. This CDR3 region has 16 residues. Germline V gives CDR1 SNHLY, CDR2 FYNNEI. The CDR3 reads CASSSTLAGVYHEQFF. DNA of the CDR3: TGTGCCAGCAGTTCGACACTAGCGGGAGTTTATCATGAGCAGTTCTTC.

This clone has only a few counts. CDR3: CASSWRGTDYGYTF. The CDR3 DNA reads as TGTGCCAGCAGCTGGAGGGGGACCGACTATGGCTACACCTTC. The genes are TRBV7-2 and TRBJ1-2; a possible D gene is TRBD1 (6 bases). Germline loops: CDR1 SGHTA, CDR2 FQGNSA. V gave up 4 bases and J gave up 3 bases, with 12 bases separating them. This CDR3 comprises 14 residues.

The rearrangement links TRBV6-5 to TRBJ1-1; a weak D match, TRBD1 (6 bases). Germline V lookup: CDR1 MNHEY, CDR2 SVGAGI. The V end was cut by 6 bases, the J end by 9 bases, with 14 bases between. The CDR3 totals 12 residues. CDR3 region: CASSRGGTQAFF. CDR3 nucleotide sequence: TGTGCCAGCAGCCGAGGAGGGACACAAGCTTTCTTT.

The table lists this clone with a few counts. DNA of the CDR3: TGTGCCAGCAGTGACGTTGGGACAGGATTCTACGAGCAGTACTTC. Translation: CASSDVGTGFYEQYF. V usage is TRBV28 and J usage is TRBJ2-7; 8 bases line up with TRBD1. The V segment lost 5 bases and the J segment 3 bases; nucleotides outside the gene matches: 9. The CDR3 covers 15 residues. Germline lookup yields CDR1 MDHEN and CDR2 SYDVKM.

V is TRBV5-6 and J is TRBJ2-3; D uncertain. The V gene lost 1 base and the J gene lost 0 bases, with 12 bases spanning the gap. The CDR3 loop spans 16 amino acids. Germline CDR1 is SGHDT and CDR2 is YYEEEE. CDR3 residues: CASSLRGSTSTDTQYF. In DNA form, the CDR3 reads TGTGCCAGCAGCTTGCGTGGTAGTACTAGCACAGATACGCAGTATTTT. Full variable domain (outside the CDR3, taken from reference TRBV5-6 and TRBJ2-3): DAGVTQSPTHLIKTRGQQVTLRCSPKSGHDTVSWYQQALGQGPQFIFQYYEEEERQRGNFPDRFSGHQFPNYSSELNVNALLLGDSALYLCASSLRGSTSTDTQYFGPGTRLTVL.

This chain's CDR3 is CSVERGNTEAFF. Written as DNA, the CDR3 is TGCAGCGTTGAAAGAGGGAACACTGAAGCTTTCTTT. This chain joins TRBV29-1 and TRBJ1-1; D remains ambiguous. The CDR3 is 12 amino acids. Between the trimmed V and J ends, which lost 2 bases and 1 base, there was a span of 5 bases. The germline V gene encodes CDR1 SQVTM and CDR2 ANQGSEA.

This clone came up once. The CDR3 region has the DNA TGTGCCAGCAGCCAAGTAGCAGGGGGGCCCTACGAGCAGTACTTC. Its translation is CASSQVAGGPYEQYF. The chain links TRBV14 to TRBJ2-7, with D maybe TRBD1 (7 bases). V was shortened by 1 base and J by 2 bases, with 12 bases between the two germline ends. This CDR3 has 15 residues. In germline, CDR1 is SGHDN, CDR2 FVKESK.

This sequence joins TRBV7-3 and TRBJ2-5; 10 bases agree with TRBD2. This CDR3 comprises 17 residues. CDR1 and CDR2 (germline): SGHTA, FQGTGA. V dropped 3 bases and J dropped 2; count of bases not matched to a gene: 9. The chain's CDR3 is CASSLTSGPGVQETQYF. CDR3 coding DNA: TGTGCCAGCAGCTTGACTAGCGGGCCTGGGGTACAAGAGACCCAGTACTTC.

The chain links TRBV7-9 to TRBJ2-1, with TRBD2 identical over 12 bases. V dropped 5 bases and J dropped 4; count of bases not matched to a gene: 6. Germline V CDR1 and CDR2: SEHNR, FQNEAQ (reference sequence). CDR3 length: 16 amino acids. The CDR3 region is CASSTRTSGAYNEQFF. The CDR3 DNA reads TGTGCCAGCAGCACTCGGACTAGCGGGGCTTACAATGAGCAGTTCTTC.

This chain connects TRBV4-1 to TRBJ2-7, with 9 bases fitting TRBD1. Germline values: CDR1 MGHRA, CDR2 YSYEKL. V lost 8 bases to trimming and J lost 5 bases; unmatched junction nucleotides: 7. The CDR3 consists of 13 residues. The CDR3 DNA sequence: TGCGCCAGCTCCCGCGGACAGGGGAACGAGCAGTACTTC. Translated, it gives CASSRGQGNEQYF.

This clone was seen once. The genes are TRBV28 and TRBJ2-5; TRBD2 aligns across 7 bases. Germline lookup yields CDR1 MDHEN and CDR2 SYDVKM. The trim removed 6 bases at V and 0 bases at J, leaving 7 bases unmatched. The CDR3 contains 15 residues. The CDR3 spells CASRPVGLYQETQYF. DNA of the CDR3: TGTGCCAGCAGGCCCGTGGGACTATACCAAGAGACCCAGTACTTC.

This chain joins TRBV5-4 and TRBJ2-7, with D perhaps matching TRBD1 or TRBD2 (5 bases each). The CDR3 sequence is 15 residues long. V was clipped by 4 bases and J by 0 bases, with 14 bases between them. Germline lookup yields CDR1 SGHNT and CDR2 YYREEE (reference sequence). The CDR3 nucleotides read TGTGCCAGCAGCCCCGGGACCTTGAGCTCCTACGAGCAGTACTTC. This encodes CASSPGTLSSYEQYF.

The chain recombines TRBV5-1 with TRBJ1-2; D call uncertain. CDR1 is SGHRS and CDR2 is YFSETQ in the germline V gene. V lost 0 bases and J 6 bases, leaving 15 bases between the germline ends. CDR3 length: 15 amino acids. The CDR3 region has the DNA TGCGCCAGCAGCTTGGAAGAACTTACAGTGGATGGCTACACCTTC. It yields the protein CASSLEELTVDGYTF. The full variable domain, with the rest looked up from reference TRBV5-1 and TRBJ1-2, is KAGVTQTPRYLIKTRGQQVTLSCSPISGHRSVSWYQQTPGQGLQFLFEYFSETQRNKGNFPGRFSGRQFSNSRSEMNVSTLELGDSALYLCASSLEELTVDGYTFGSGTRLTVV.

This clone was counted a single time. The chain carries TRBV11-2 and TRBJ2-2, with 10 bases that match TRBD1. The V gene's germline CDR1 is SGHAT and CDR2 FQNNGV. V lost 5 bases and J lost 4; bases outside the gene matches: 7. This CDR3 has 16 amino acids. The CDR3 region has the DNA TGTGCCAGCAGCCCCAGACAGGGGGCGCGCACCGGGGAGCTGTTTTTT. Amino acids: CASSPRQGARTGELFF.

This chain joins TRBV18 and TRBJ2-5; TRBD2 agrees at 7 bases. V lost 4 bases and J lost 0; bases outside the gene matches: 5. The CDR3 length is 15 residues. Per germline, CDR1 KGHSH and CDR2 LQKENI. DNA of the CDR3: TGTGCCAGCTCACTTAGCGGGTCGCACCAAGAGACCCAGTACTTC. Its translation: CASSLSGSHQETQYF.

This sequence joins TRBV18 and TRBJ1-4; D perhaps matches TRBD1 (6 bases). The CDR3 has 16 amino acids. CDR1 KGHSH and CDR2 LQKENI come from the germline V gene. Trimming cost V 2 bases and J 3 bases, with 13 bases left between them. The CDR3 spells CASSPMQGMANEKLFF. In DNA, the CDR3 is TGTGCCAGCTCACCAATGCAGGGGATGGCTAATGAAAAACTGTTTTTT. Looking up the rest from reference TRBV18 and TRBJ1-4 gives the full variable domain: NAGVMQNPRHLVRRRGQEARLRCSPMKGHSHVYWYRQLPEEGLKFMVYLQKENIIDESGMPKERFSAEFPKEGPSILRIQQVVRGDSAAYFCASSPMQGMANEKLFFGSGTQLSVL.

This rearrangement joins TRBV30 to TRBJ2-7; 9 nucleotides line up with TRBD2. The CDR3 is made up of 14 amino acids. V dropped 0 bases and J dropped 5; count of bases not matched to a gene: 5. Germline V lookup: CDR1 GTSNPN, CDR2 SVGIG (reference sequence). In DNA form, the CDR3 reads TGTGCCTGGAGTGTATCTAGCGGGATCGACGAGCAGTACTTC. Translation gives CAWSVSSGIDEQYF.

This sequence joins TRBV7-2 and TRBJ1-1, with no clear D. CDR3 length: 11 amino acids. CDR1 SGHTA and CDR2 FQGNSA come from the germline V gene. V lost 3 bases and J 7 bases, leaving 6 bases between the germline ends. The CDR3 sequence is CASSFLIEAFF. The CDR3 nucleotides are TGTGCCAGCAGCTTCCTTATTGAAGCTTTCTTT.